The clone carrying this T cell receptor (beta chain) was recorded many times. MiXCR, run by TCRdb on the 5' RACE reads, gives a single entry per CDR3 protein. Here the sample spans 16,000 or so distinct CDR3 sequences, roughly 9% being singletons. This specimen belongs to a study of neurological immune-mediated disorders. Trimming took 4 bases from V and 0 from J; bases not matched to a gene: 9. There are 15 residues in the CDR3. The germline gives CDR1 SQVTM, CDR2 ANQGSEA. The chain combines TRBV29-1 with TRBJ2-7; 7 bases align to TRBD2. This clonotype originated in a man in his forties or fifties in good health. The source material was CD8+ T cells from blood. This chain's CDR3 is CSVVGGIPTSYEQYF. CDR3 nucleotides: TGCAGCGTTGTGGGAGGGATCCCGACCTCCTACGAGCAGTACTTC.